The next 26 T cell receptor beta chains were all read from a single sample in a study of T cell responses to AZD1222 COVID-19 vaccine. Profiling relied on immunoSEQ multiplex PCR, and the TCRdb table lists in-frame clones only, not all of them. The table has 100,000 to 150,000 clones, roughly nine tenths seen once. The input for sequencing was peripheral blood, taken on day 0 of AZD1222 vaccination. The receptors originated from an adult in good health.

The chain employs TRBV6-5 and TRBJ1-1; perhaps TRBD1 as D (6 bases). V dropped 5 bases and J dropped 0 bases, with 13 bases sitting between them. CDR3 length: 15 amino acids. Germline CDR1 MNHEY, CDR2 SVGAGI. The CDR3 nucleotides read TGTGCCAGCAGTCGTCTACAGGGATTGAACACTGAAGCTTTCTTT. Its translation is CASSRLQGLNTEAFF.

The chain joins TRBV12-3 or TRBV12-4 to TRBJ2-7, with D perhaps TRBD2 (5 bases). The CDR3 totals 13 residues. The CDR3: CASGVLSSYEQYF. The CDR3 DNA follows: TGTGCAAGCGGAGTGCTAAGCTCCTACGAGCAGTACTTC.

This chain links TRBV5-1 with TRBJ1-1; no reliable D call. V was pared by 1 base and J by 4 bases, with 17 bases between. The CDR3 length is 16 residues. Germline V lookup: CDR1 SGHRS, CDR2 YFSETQ. CDR3: CASSLFRPDGSTEAFF. CDR3 bases: TGCGCCAGCAGCTTGTTTCGACCGGACGGGAGCACTGAAGCTTTCTTT.

V usage is TRBV12-3 or TRBV12-4 and J usage is TRBJ1-2; D might be TRBD1 (5 bases). There are 11 residues in the CDR3. The V gene lost 3 bases and the J gene lost 11 bases, with 10 bases spanning the gap. CDR3 region: CASSFATAYTF. CDR3 in DNA: TGTGCCAGCAGTTTTGCGACAGCTTACACCTTC.

The V gene is TRBV24-1, the J gene TRBJ1-2; D not certain. From germline, CDR1 is KGHDR and CDR2 SFDVKD. Trimming shortened V by 1 base and J by 8 bases, and 7 bases separated the two germline ends. The CDR3 contains 12 residues. The CDR3 DNA is TGTGCCACCAGTGATTTTTTTACGGGCTACACCTTC. Translation gives CATSDFFTGYTF.

The CDR3 nucleotides read TGTGCCAGCAGCGGGGATGATTACACCGGGGAGCTGTTTTTT. Its translation is CASSGDDYTGELFF. The chain joins TRBV5-4 to TRBJ2-2; D uncertain. The germline V gene has CDR1 SGHNT and CDR2 YYREEE (reference sequence). Trimming removed 4 bases at V and 3 bases at J, with 10 bases between. This CDR3 is built from 14 residues.

The chain has TRBV5-1 and TRBJ1-3; unclear D gene. The germline CDR1 and CDR2 sequences are SGHRS and YFSETQ. V was trimmed by 4 bases and J by 2 bases, leaving 10 bases between them. The CDR3 length is 14 residues. CDR3 region: CASSPGRAGNTIYF. In nucleotides, the CDR3 is TGCGCCAGCAGCCCCGGTAGGGCTGGAAACACCATATATTTT. Full variable domain (missing parts from reference TRBV5-1 and TRBJ1-3): KAGVTQTPRYLIKTRGQQVTLSCSPISGHRSVSWYQQTPGQGLQFLFEYFSETQRNKGNFPGRFSGRQFSNSRSEMNVSTLELGDSALYLCASSPGRAGNTIYFGEGSWLTVV.

The chain is built from TRBV5-1 and TRBJ2-2; D unclear. Trimming shortened V by 0 bases and J by 2 bases, and 5 bases separated the two germline ends. Germline V gene data show CDR1 as SGHRS and CDR2 as YFSETQ. The CDR3 has 14 residues. CDR3 nucleotides: TGCGCCAGCAGCTTGGACACTAACACCGGGGAGCTGTTTTTT. Its protein product is CASSLDTNTGELFF.

V usage is TRBV7-8 and J usage is TRBJ2-1; D is uncertain. The germline CDR1 and CDR2 sequences are SGHVS and FQNEAQ. This CDR3 has 12 amino acids. V lost 1 base and J 8 bases, leaving 6 bases between the germline ends. CDR3 amino acids: CASSLGLDEQFF. CDR3 coding DNA: TGTGCCAGCAGCTTAGGGCTTGATGAGCAGTTCTTC.

V and J are TRBV29-1 and TRBJ1-1; D is undetermined. The CDR3 extends over 13 amino acids. Germline V gene lookup returns CDR1 SQVTM and CDR2 ANQGSEA. V was pared by 6 bases and J by 1 base, with 12 bases between. The CDR3 DNA is TGCAGCGTCCGAGAGGGATGGAACACTGAAGCTTTCTTT. Protein product: CSVREGWNTEAFF.

The chain carries TRBV10-3 and TRBJ1-1; possibly TRBD1 for D (6 bases). Deletions cut 6 bases from V and 1 base from J, with 18 bases between. The CDR3 covers 16 residues. CDR1 and CDR2 from the germline V gene are ENHRY and SYGVKD. The CDR3 DNA is TGTGCCATCAGGAGTATCACAGGGCAGACGAACACTGAAGCTTTCTTT. It encodes CAIRSITGQTNTEAFF.

The rearrangement joins TRBV7-2 to TRBJ2-3, with 7 bases matching TRBD1. With V trimmed by 9 bases and J by 3 bases, 9 bases remained unmatched. There are 14 residues in the CDR3. Looked up from germline, CDR1 is SGHTA and CDR2 is FQGNSA. The CDR3 DNA is TGTGCCAGGAACCTGGGGACAGCTACAGATACGCAGTATTTT. Its translation is CARNLGTATDTQYF.

The V and J genes are TRBV4-3 and TRBJ1-5; D may be TRBD1 (6 bases). This CDR3 region has 15 residues. Germline V gene sequence: CDR1 LGHNA, CDR2 YSLEER. Trimming stripped 3 bases from V and 3 bases from J, with 12 bases between. The CDR3 reads CASSHDPGDNQPQHF. DNA for the CDR3: TGCGCCAGCAGCCATGATCCAGGGGACAATCAGCCCCAGCATTTT.

Regarding this clone: It is unclear where the CDR3 begins or ends on the DNA, so no DNA is shown, and the CDR3 is as TCRdb lists it. V and J are TRBV27 and TRBJ1-2; no check of the table's D call, TRBD1, against the DNA was made. CDR1 and CDR2 (germline): MNHEY, SMNVEV (reference sequence). The CDR3 is made up of 13 amino acids, end residues included. CDR3 protein: CASSFLAGWGYTF.

The genes are TRBV28 and TRBJ2-1; possibly TRBD1 for D (5 bases). Trimming stripped 5 bases from V and 2 bases from J, with 7 bases between. CDR1 is MDHEN, CDR2 SYDVKM, per germline. CDR3 length equals 13 residues. In nucleotides, the CDR3 is TGTGCCAGCAGTGCGGACACCTACAATGAGCAGTTCTTC. Amino acid sequence: CASSADTYNEQFF.

The chain carries TRBV6-6 and TRBJ2-2, with D perhaps matching TRBD2 (5 bases). The CDR3 runs 15 residues. Per germline, CDR1 MNHNY and CDR2 SVGAGI (reference sequence). V was trimmed by 6 bases and J by 3 bases, leaving 14 bases between them. The CDR3 loop reads CASRFGRSYTGELFF. In nucleotides, the CDR3 is TGTGCCAGCAGGTTTGGGAGATCGTACACCGGGGAGCTGTTTTTT.

The CDR3 DNA sequence: TGTGCCAGCAGCTTGGACAGGTCAACCGGGGAGCTGTTTTTT. It translates to CASSLDRSTGELFF. The V gene is TRBV5-4, the J gene TRBJ2-2, with a possible D match to TRBD1 (5 bases). V was shortened by 0 bases and J by 5 bases, with 8 bases between the two germline ends. The germline V gene has CDR1 SGHNT and CDR2 YYREEE (reference sequence). This CDR3 contains 14 residues.

The V gene is TRBV19, the J gene TRBJ1-6; D gene unclear. Germline V gives CDR1 LNHDA, CDR2 SQIVND (reference sequence). V dropped 3 bases and J dropped 0 bases, with 9 bases sitting between them. The CDR3 contains 16 residues. CDR3 in amino acids: CASSIVRSSYNSPLHF. The CDR3 DNA follows: TGTGCCAGTAGTATCGTCCGGAGCTCCTATAATTCACCCCTCCACTTT.

The J gene is TRBJ2-7, the V gene TRBV6-5; TRBD1 might be the D (5 bases). V dropped 7 bases and J dropped 7 bases, with 17 bases sitting between them. Germline CDR1 and CDR2: MNHEY and SVGAGI. The CDR3 is 13 amino acids. The CDR3 DNA reads as TGTGCCAGCAACAGCGCCAGGGTGGGGGAGCAGTACTTC. Translating it yields CASNSARVGEQYF.

This chain uses TRBV7-2 with TRBJ2-2; TRBD2 agrees at 7 bases. Germline V gene lookup returns CDR1 SGHTA and CDR2 FQGNSA. The CDR3 has 16 amino acids. J lost 6 bases, V lost 8 bases, and 15 bases had no gene match. The CDR3 loop reads CASRQSREEGAGELFF. Written as DNA, the CDR3 is TGTGCCAGCCGACAAAGTCGGGAGGAAGGAGCCGGGGAGCTGTTTTTT.

V usage is TRBV3-1 (or the pseudogene TRBV3-2) and J usage is TRBJ1-2; 9 bases are a match to TRBD1. J gave up 7 bases and V 1 base, and 10 bases lay outside the gene matches. CDR3 length: 16 residues. Germline V lookup: CDR1 LGHDT, CDR2 YNNKEL (reference sequence). DNA of the CDR3: TGTGCCAGCAGCCAAGGTGTTCCCGGGACAGGGTTTGGCTACACCTTC. Its translation is CASSQGVPGTGFGYTF.

This chain connects TRBV7-9 to TRBJ2-7; unclear D gene. The V gene lost 8 bases and the J gene lost 2 bases, with 10 bases spanning the gap. Germline V gene sequence: CDR1 SEHNR, CDR2 FQNEAQ (reference sequence). CDR3 size: 12 residues. CDR3 DNA sequence: TGTGCCAGCGGTACGATACCCTACGAGCAGTACTTC. Encoded protein: CASGTIPYEQYF. The full variable domain, completed using reference TRBV7-9 and TRBJ2-7, is DTGVSQNPRHKITKRGQNVTFRCDPISEHNRLYWYRQTLGQGPEFLTYFQNEAQLEKSRLLSDRFSAERPKGSFSTLEIQRTEQGDSAMYLCASGTIPYEQYFGPGTRLTVT.

The chain has TRBV6-4 and TRBJ1-1, with 7 bases aligning to TRBD1. V shed 4 bases, J shed 0 bases, and the junction held 11 bases outside the gene matches. CDR1 and CDR2 (germline): MRHNA, SNTAGT. This CDR3 spans 17 amino acids. This CDR3 is CASSGDRAGNMNTEAFF. The CDR3 region has the DNA TGTGCCAGCAGTGGTGACAGGGCGGGCAATATGAACACTGAAGCTTTCTTT.

The rearrangement joins TRBV7-9 to TRBJ2-3; 7 bases line up with TRBD1. There are 19 residues in the CDR3. Trimming removed 1 base from V and 9 bases from J; junction bases left unmatched: 22. Germline V gives CDR1 SEHNR, CDR2 FQNEAQ (reference sequence). The CDR3 DNA reads as TGTGCCAGCAGCTTAGGCCGGGACAGTCAAAGTGCAGCAGGAGACACGCAGTATTTT. Protein product: CASSLGRDSQSAAGDTQYF. Together with reference TRBV7-9 and TRBJ2-3, the CDR3 gives the full variable domain: DTGVSQNPRHKITKRGQNVTFRCDPISEHNRLYWYRQTLGQGPEFLTYFQNEAQLEKSRLLSDRFSAERPKGSFSTLEIQRTEQGDSAMYLCASSLGRDSQSAAGDTQYFGPGTRLTVL.

CDR3 sequence (DNA): TGTGCCAGCAGCTTAACGGCGGCGTCACCCCTCCACTTT. Translating gives CASSLTAASPLHF. This chain connects TRBV5-4 to TRBJ1-6; D not resolved. Germline CDR1 is SGHNT and CDR2 is YYREEE (reference sequence). This CDR3 contains 13 residues. The V gene lost 2 bases and the J gene lost 10 bases, with 10 bases spanning the gap. Drawing the rest from reference TRBV5-4 and TRBJ1-6, the complete variable domain is ETGVTQSPTHLIKTRGQQVTLRCSSQSGHNTVSWYQQALGQGPQFIFQYYREEENGRGNFPPRFSGLQFPNYSSELNVNALELDDSALYLCASSLTAASPLHFGNGTRLTVT.

The gene calls are TRBV13 and TRBJ2-1, with TRBD2 matching over 9 bases. This CDR3 contains 16 residues. V was pared by 5 bases and J by 0 bases, with 5 bases of the junction left unmatched. The germline V gene has CDR1 PRHDT and CDR2 FYEKMQ (reference sequence). The CDR3 nucleotides are TGTGCCAGCAGCATTAGCGGGAGACTCTCCTACAATGAGCAGTTCTTC. This gives the protein CASSISGRLSYNEQFF.